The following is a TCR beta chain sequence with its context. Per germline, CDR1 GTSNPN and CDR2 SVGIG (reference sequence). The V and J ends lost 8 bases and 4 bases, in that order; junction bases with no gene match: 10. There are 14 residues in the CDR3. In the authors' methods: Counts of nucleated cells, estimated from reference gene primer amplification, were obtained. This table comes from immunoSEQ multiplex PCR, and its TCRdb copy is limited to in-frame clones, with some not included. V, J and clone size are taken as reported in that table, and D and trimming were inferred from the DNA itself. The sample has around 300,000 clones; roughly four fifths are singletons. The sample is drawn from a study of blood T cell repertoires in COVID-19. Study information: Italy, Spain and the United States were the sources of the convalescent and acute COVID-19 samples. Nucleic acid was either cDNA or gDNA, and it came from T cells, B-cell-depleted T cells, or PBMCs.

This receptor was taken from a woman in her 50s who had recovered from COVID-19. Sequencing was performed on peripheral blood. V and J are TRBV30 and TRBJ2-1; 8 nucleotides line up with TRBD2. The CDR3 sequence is CASRVAGSYNEQFF. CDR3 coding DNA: TGTGCCAGCCGGGTAGCGGGATCTTACAATGAGCAGTTCTTC.